The rows below give T cell receptor beta chains drawn from one sample of a study of blood T cell repertoires in COVID-19. Assay used: immunoSEQ multiplex PCR; TCRdb lists only in-frame clones, some missing. The sample lists about 320,000 clones, roughly 89% occurring once. Input material: peripheral blood. These receptors were collected from a woman in her 30s with COVID-19, enrolled during active disease. The CDR3 runs from the conserved cysteine through the conserved F or W. D genes are given only for firm matches. Some rows have no size entry. The others give once, few or many, or a class for an expanded clone.

V gene,clone size,D gene,J gene,CDR3 DNA,CDR3 protein
TRBV2,.,TRBD1,TRBJ1-2,TGTGCCAGCAGTTTCAAACCGGGACAGGTTAACTATGGCTACACCTTC,CASSFKPGQVNYGYTF
TRBV5-1,once,.,TRBJ1-1,TGCGCCAGCAGCTTGGGGTCCGGTGGGAACACTGAAGCTTTCTTT,CASSLGSGGNTEAFF
TRBV10-2,.,.,TRBJ2-1,TGCGCCAGCAAACCTTCGGGAGCAGGAAATGAGCAGTTCTTC,CASKPSGAGNEQFF
TRBV2,.,TRBD2,TRBJ2-1,TGTGCCAGCAGTCCGGGACTAGCGGGGAGTTACAATGAGCAGTTCTTC,CASSPGLAGSYNEQFF
TRBV5-1,.,TRBD1,TRBJ2-3,TGCGCCAGCAGCTTGCAGGGGGCGAGGGATACGCAGTATTTT,CASSLQGARDTQYF
TRBV28,.,.,TRBJ2-7,TGTGCCAGCAGCCCCCCTTTGGCGACCGCGCTGAACAGGCACTTC,CASSPPLATALNRHF
TRBV6-5,once,.,TRBJ1-1,TGTGCCAGCAGTTCCACACGTCAAGCTTTCTTT,CASSSTRQAFF
TRBV7-9,.,.,TRBJ1-5,TGTGCCAGCAGCTTAGGGACGGGGGAGGTCCAGCATTTT,CASSLGTGEVQHF
TRBV9,.,.,TRBJ2-1,TGTGCCAGCACCAAGGCCGCAGGGCGCAATGAGCAGTTCTTC,CASTKAAGRNEQFF
TRBV6-2/TRBV6-3,.,.,TRBJ1-6,TGTGCCAGCAGCCAGACCCAGGGATATAATTCACCCCTCCACTTT,CASSQTQGYNSPLHF
TRBV3-1/TRBV3-2,.,.,TRBJ2-7,TGTGCCAGCAGCCAAGTTATAGACGAGCAGTACTTC,CASSQVIDEQYF
TRBV5-6,.,TRBD2,TRBJ2-1,TGTGCCAGCCTCGGCGGTCTAGCGGGGATCTACAATGAGCAGTTCTTC,CASLGGLAGIYNEQFF
TRBV4-1,.,TRBD1,TRBJ2-7,TGCGCCAGCAGCGAGGACAGGGGGCATGAGCAGTACTTC,CASSEDRGHEQYF
TRBV2,few,.,TRBJ2-5,TGTGCCAGCAGTGAATATCGGTGGAGGGAGGTAGAGACCCAGTACTTC,CASSEYRWREVETQYF
TRBV7-9,.,TRBD2,TRBJ2-1,TGTGCCAGCAGCTCGACAAGAGCTAGCGGGGGGTTTAATGAGCAGTTCTTC,CASSSTRASGGFNEQFF
TRBV3-1/TRBV3-2,.,.,TRBJ2-5,TGTGCCAGCGGGAGAGAGACCCAGTACTTC,CASGRETQYF
TRBV9,.,TRBD1,TRBJ1-2,TGTGCCAGCAGCGCCCGGGGACAGGGCCCTATTGGTGGCTACACCTTC,CASSARGQGPIGGYTF
TRBV29-1,.,.,TRBJ1-1,TGCAGCGTTTCGGAGGGTGTCCACACTGAAGCTTTCTTT,CSVSEGVHTEAFF
TRBV18,few,TRBD1,TRBJ1-2,TGTGCCAGCTCACATCCGGGACAGGACTATGGCTACACCTTC,CASSHPGQDYGYTF
TRBV2,.,TRBD1,TRBJ2-7,TGTGCCAGCAGTGAAGCGCCCTGGGACAGTGAGTTATCCTACGAGCAGTACTTC,CASSEAPWDSELSYEQYF
TRBV5-6,.,.,TRBJ1-5,TGTGCCAGCAGCTTAGGGTCAGGGTCGGGTCAGCCCCAGCATTTT,CASSLGSGSGQPQHF
TRBV6-5,.,.,TRBJ1-1,TGTGCCAGCAGTTACTCGGGAGTCCCCGCACTGGAAGCTTTCTTT,CASSYSGVPALEAFF
TRBV19,.,.,TRBJ1-2,TGTGCCAGTAGTATAGATCGGCAGGACTATGGCTACACCTTC,CASSIDRQDYGYTF
TRBV5-4,.,.,TRBJ1-4,TGTGCCAGCAGCGGAGTGACTAATGAAAAACTGTTTTTT,CASSGVTNEKLFF
TRBV5-8,.,.,TRBJ2-1,TGTGCCAGCAGCTCGAGGGCTATTGAGCAGTTCTTC,CASSSRAIEQFF
TRBV19,.,TRBD1,TRBJ1-2,TGTGCCAGTAGTATAGATCGCCGGCAGGGGGGTCTCTATGGCTACACCTTC,CASSIDRRQGGLYGYTF
TRBV6-2/TRBV6-3,.,TRBD1,TRBJ1-5,TGTGCCAGCAGTGATCTGGGACAGGGAGACAATCAGCCCCAGCATTTT,CASSDLGQGDNQPQHF
TRBV2,.,TRBD2,TRBJ2-5,TGTGCCAGCAGTGAAAGGCTAGCGGGGGGGCGAGAGACCCAGTACTTC,CASSERLAGGRETQYF
TRBV6-2/TRBV6-3,.,.,TRBJ1-1,TGTGCCAGCAGTTACTCGCGGGTTAAGGCTGAAGCTTTCTTT,CASSYSRVKAEAFF
TRBV7-2,.,.,TRBJ2-1,TGTGCCAGCAGCTTTCGGGTTTACAATGAGCAGTTCTTC,CASSFRVYNEQFF
TRBV5-6,once,TRBD1,TRBJ1-5,TGTGCCAGCAGCTACAGGGGGCGAGGACAGCCCCAGCATTTT,CASSYRGRGQPQHF
TRBV11-3,.,TRBD2,TRBJ2-3,TGTGCCAGCAGCATAGCGGGGGGCCCGGGGGCGCAGTATTTT,CASSIAGGPGAQYF
TRBV5-8,.,TRBD1,TRBJ2-3,TGTGCCAGCAGCATTCGGGACAGGTTAACAGATACGCAGTATTTT,CASSIRDRLTDTQYF
TRBV6-1,.,TRBD1,TRBJ2-5,TGTGCCAGCAGTGATTTTATGGGACAGATGTACCAAGAGACCCAGTACTTC,CASSDFMGQMYQETQYF
TRBV13,few,.,TRBJ2-7,TGTGCCAGCAGCTTAGGTCCAGGGACCTACGAGCAGTACTTC,CASSLGPGTYEQYF
TRBV19,.,.,TRBJ1-1,TGTGCCAGTAGAGACAGGACAGAATACGAAGCTTTCTTT,CASRDRTEYEAFF
TRBV15,.,.,TRBJ1-5,TGTGCCACCAGCAGAGAGGGGGCGGGGGACAATCAGCCCCAGCATTTT,CATSREGAGDNQPQHF
TRBV30,.,.,TRBJ1-4,TGTGCCTGGAGTGTAGGGGTCTTCGAAAAACTGTTTTTT,CAWSVGVFEKLFF
TRBV24-1,.,.,TRBJ1-1,TGTGCCACCAGTGATTCTCGCCGGGGGAACACTGAAGCTTTCTTT,CATSDSRRGNTEAFF
TRBV12-5,.,.,TRBJ2-2,TGTGCTAGTGGTTTGGGAGCGACCGGGGAGCTGTTTTTT,CASGLGATGELFF
TRBV2,.,TRBD1,TRBJ2-5,TGTGCCACCTCCCGGGACAGGGGCCAAGAGACCCAGTACTTC,CATSRDRGQETQYF
TRBV6-5,.,.,TRBJ2-2,TGTGCCAGCAGTATTACAGGTTCTGGGGAGCTGTTTTTT,CASSITGSGELFF
TRBV2,.,.,TRBJ1-5,TGTGCCAGCCGGGGAGGGGGAAGCAATCAGCCCCAGCATTTT,CASRGGGSNQPQHF